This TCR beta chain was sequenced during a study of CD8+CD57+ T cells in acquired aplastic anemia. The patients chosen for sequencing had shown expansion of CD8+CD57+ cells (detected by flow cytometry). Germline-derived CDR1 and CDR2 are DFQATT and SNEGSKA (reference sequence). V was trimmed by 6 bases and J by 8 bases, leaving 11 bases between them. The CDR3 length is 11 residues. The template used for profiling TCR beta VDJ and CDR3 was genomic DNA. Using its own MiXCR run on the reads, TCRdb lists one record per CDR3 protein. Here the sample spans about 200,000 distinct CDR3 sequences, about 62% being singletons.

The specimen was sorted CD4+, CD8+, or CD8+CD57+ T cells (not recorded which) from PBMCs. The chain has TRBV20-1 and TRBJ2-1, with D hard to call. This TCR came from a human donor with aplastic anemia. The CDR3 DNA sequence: TGCAGTGCGGCCCCTGGGGATGAGCAGTTCTTC. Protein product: CSAAPGDEQFF.